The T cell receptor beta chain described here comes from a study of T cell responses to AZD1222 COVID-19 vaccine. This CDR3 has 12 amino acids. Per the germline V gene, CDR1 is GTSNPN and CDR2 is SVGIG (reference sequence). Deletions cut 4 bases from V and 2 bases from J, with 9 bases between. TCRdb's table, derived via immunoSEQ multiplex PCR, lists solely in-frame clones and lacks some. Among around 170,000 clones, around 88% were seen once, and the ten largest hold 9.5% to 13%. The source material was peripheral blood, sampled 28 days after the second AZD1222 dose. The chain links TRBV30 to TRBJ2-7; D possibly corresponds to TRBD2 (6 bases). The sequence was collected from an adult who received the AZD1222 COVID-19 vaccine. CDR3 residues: CAWISGAYEQYF. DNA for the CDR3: TGTGCCTGGATTTCGGGGGCCTACGAGCAGTACTTC. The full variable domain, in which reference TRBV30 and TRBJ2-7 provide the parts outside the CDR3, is SQTIHQWPATLVQPVGSPLSLECTVEGTSNPNLYWYRQAAGRGLQLLFYSVGIGQISSEVPQNLSASRPQDRQFILSSKKLLLSDSGFYLCAWISGAYEQYFGPGTRLTVT.